This T cell receptor (beta chain) came from a study of cytomegalovirus exposure and HLA in healthy donors (TCRdb year 2017). Turning to the overall study: According to a later analysis, one platform produced both the 100 to 150 validation repertoires and the approximately 600 repertoires of the first cohort. Besides the first cohort of around 670 subjects, a separate validation cohort made up of over a hundred different subjects was used. The study was designed to test whether signatures of past pathogen exposure could be identified by cataloging public T cell receptors. To predict cytomegalovirus infection status, the study brought together high-throughput TCR immunosequencing, statistical association of individual TCRs with disease status, and machine learning. Beyond this particular receptor, the publication reports: A total of 150 to 200 TCR beta chains were listed by the study as associated with cytomegalovirus. While some public TCRs were present in many individuals, most TCR sequences turned up only very rarely across donors. The classifier was reported to diagnose cytomegalovirus status with high specificity and sensitivity in both the original cohort and the validation cohort. A later analysis found that TCRs clustered in the first cohort also tended to co-occur in the 100 to 150 validation repertoires, with more than 90% of cluster scores above 0. A later analysis had no HLA typing for the validation cohort, so co-occurrence there was scored across all 130 or so repertoires. Three of the identified cytomegalovirus-associated TCR beta chains were confirmed in vitro to be specific for cytomegalovirus antigens. It was suggested by the authors that the approach could potentially be generalized to other disease states and immunological phenotypes.

V sheds 1 base and J sheds 7 bases, leaving 7 bases between their ends. The CDR3 contains 13 residues, cysteine and phenylalanine counted. CDR3 DNA is the only sequence kept; it has 39 bases, read in frame from the first base. The germline V gene encodes CDR1 SGHVS and CDR2 FNYEAQ. The library was prepared using the immunoSEQ multiplex PCR assay. As for the authors' bioinformatics: To diagnose cytomegalovirus status from the catalog of TCR beta chain sequences, a statistical classification framework was built. TCRdb holds this immuneACCESS table with in-frame rearrangements only. Some clones are missing; in checked studies, unresolved V genes explain under half, and the rest has no known cause. V and J calls plus clone size are reproduced from that table; the DNA served to infer D and trimming. Here the sample has about 50,000 clones; more than 90% occur a single time. The ten largest clonotypes hold around 1.1% of the sample.

The donors belonged to the validation cohort of about 120 subjects, which was separate from the 666-subject first cohort. For this clone: Its antigen is unknown. Qualities for individual bases were not recorded, and no much larger clone is one base off.

The chain uses TRBV7-6 and TRBJ2-2; the D gene is unclear. This sequence originates from a young man in good health and CMV-seronegative. The specimen was PBMCs. The nucleotide sequence is TGTGCCAGCAGCTTAGATAGAAGCGGGGAGCTGTTTTTT. It specifies CASSLDRSGELFF.